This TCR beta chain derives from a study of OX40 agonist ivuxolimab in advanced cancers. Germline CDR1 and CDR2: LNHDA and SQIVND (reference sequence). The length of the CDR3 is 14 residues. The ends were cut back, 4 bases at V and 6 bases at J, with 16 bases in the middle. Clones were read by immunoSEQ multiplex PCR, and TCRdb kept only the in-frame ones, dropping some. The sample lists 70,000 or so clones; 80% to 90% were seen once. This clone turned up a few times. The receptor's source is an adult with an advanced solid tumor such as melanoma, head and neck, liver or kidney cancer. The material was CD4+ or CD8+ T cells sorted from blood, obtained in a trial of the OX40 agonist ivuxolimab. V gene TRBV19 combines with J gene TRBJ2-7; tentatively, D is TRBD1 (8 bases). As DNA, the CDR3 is TGTGCCAGTAGTACGGACAGGGAGGGTGGCGAGCAGTACTTC. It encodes CASSTDREGGEQYF.